Below, 16 T cell receptor beta chains from the same sample are listed, as sequenced in a study of T cell changes during pregnancy in multiple sclerosis. Sequencing was performed with immunoSEQ multiplex PCR; in TCRdb, only in-frame clones are kept and a portion is missing. The profile covers 18,000 or so clones, with around 90% appearing a single time and 1.3% taken by the ten largest. Specimen: CD4+ T cells from peripheral blood mononuclear cells, collected in the first trimester of pregnancy. Receptors originate from a female donor in good health, enrolled as a control in a pregnancy study.

The chain links TRBV10-1 to TRBJ1-1; tentative D call: TRBD1 (5 bases). There are 14 residues in the CDR3. Germline V gives CDR1 WNHNN, CDR2 SYGVQD (reference sequence). Trimming stripped 0 bases from V and 5 bases from J, with 10 bases between. The CDR3 DNA reads TGCGCCAGCAGTGAGTCGCCAGGGCGGACTGAAGCTTTCTTT. This encodes CASSESPGRTEAFF.

There are a few counts of this clone. The chain is built from TRBV19 and TRBJ1-6; 7 positions match TRBD1. Trimming at V came to 5 bases and at J to 16 bases, leaving 8 bases not matched to a gene. The CDR3 is made up of 12 amino acids. Germline V gene sequence: CDR1 LNHDA, CDR2 SQIVND (reference sequence). CDR3: CASSYREGQLHF. CDR3 bases: TGTGCCAGTAGTTATCGGGAGGGACAGCTCCACTTT.

The rearrangement joins TRBV6-1 to TRBJ1-4; 10 bases agree with TRBD1. The V segment lost 8 bases and the J segment 4 bases; nucleotides outside the gene matches: 4. The germline V gene has CDR1 MNHNS and CDR2 SASEGT. This CDR3 is 14 amino acids long. The CDR3: CASWGQGYNEKLFF. Here the CDR3 DNA reads TGTGCCAGCTGGGGACAGGGGTATAATGAAAAACTGTTTTTT.

A single count supports this clone. The V call is TRBV18, the J call TRBJ2-1, with 10 nucleotides matching TRBD1. The CDR3 runs to 17 residues. The germline V gene has CDR1 KGHSH and CDR2 LQKENI. V was pared by 4 bases and J by 1 base, with 7 bases of the junction left unmatched. The CDR3 protein is CASSHRDRGLSYNEQFF. The CDR3 coding sequence is TGTGCCAGCTCACACCGGGACAGGGGCTTATCCTACAATGAGCAGTTCTTC.

The CDR3 region is CASSRASGSNYEQYF. CDR3 in DNA: TGTGCCAGCAGCCGAGCTAGCGGGAGTAACTACGAGCAGTACTTC. J is TRBJ2-7 and V is TRBV4-2; 10 bases line up with TRBD2. CDR1 and CDR2 (germline): LGHNA, YNFKEQ. V trimming: 4 bases; J trimming: 3 bases; junction bases outside the gene matches: 6. The CDR3 totals 15 residues.

The chain joins TRBV29-1 to TRBJ2-5; 10 bases align to TRBD2. The V segment lost 5 bases and the J segment 5 bases; nucleotides outside the gene matches: 14. The length of the CDR3 is 16 residues. The germline CDR1 and CDR2 sequences are SQVTM and ANQGSEA. The chain's CDR3 is CSVRASGRPPGETQYF. The CDR3 region has the DNA TGCAGCGTTCGGGCTAGCGGGAGACCTCCGGGTGAGACCCAGTACTTC. Supplemented by reference TRBV29-1 and TRBJ2-5, the full variable domain reads SAVISQKPSRDICQRGTSLTIQCQVDSQVTMMFWYRQQPGQSLTLIATANQGSEATYESGFVIDKFPISRPNLTFSTLTVSNMSPEDSSIYLCSVRASGRPPGETQYFGPGTRLLVL.

This chain links TRBV18 with TRBJ1-6, with a weak D call TRBD1 (6 bases). V lost 6 bases to trimming and J lost 8 bases, with 14 bases between them. The CDR3 length is 14 residues. The germline V gene has CDR1 KGHSH and CDR2 LQKENI. CDR3 sequence: CASSPTDRDSPLHF. CDR3 DNA sequence: TGTGCCAGCTCCCCTACGGACAGAGATTCACCCCTCCACTTT.

The chain has TRBV9 and TRBJ2-3, with D maybe TRBD2 (5 bases). V lost 5 bases, J lost 1 base, and 17 bases lay in between. The germline CDR1 and CDR2 sequences are SGDLS and YYNGEE. The CDR3 extends over 16 amino acids. The CDR3 loop reads CASSAGKQSGTDTQYF. CDR3 in DNA: TGTGCCAGCAGTGCCGGGAAGCAGTCTGGCACAGATACGCAGTATTTT.

V is TRBV7-9 and J is TRBJ1-2; 8 bases align to TRBD1. V gave up 6 bases and J gave up 10 bases; unmatched junction bases: 10. The germline gives CDR1 SEHNR, CDR2 FQNEAQ (reference sequence). This CDR3 has 13 amino acids. The CDR3 DNA follows: TGTGCCAGCAGGCCGGGACAGGCCCCTCTCTACACCTTC. Amino acids: CASRPGQAPLYTF.

This clone was seen just once. The chain links TRBV19 to TRBJ1-5; perhaps TRBD1 as D (6 bases). V was pared by 3 bases and J by 6 bases, with 15 bases between. CDR1 LNHDA and CDR2 SQIVND come from the germline V gene (reference sequence). The CDR3 loop spans 15 amino acids. The CDR3 DNA follows: TGTGCCAGTAGTATCGGGATAATAGGGGGTCAGCCCCAGCATTTT. Residues: CASSIGIIGGQPQHF.

The chain couples TRBV6-1 to TRBJ2-5; 8 bases fit TRBD2. Germline values: CDR1 MNHNS, CDR2 SASEGT. The CDR3 runs to 14 residues. V shed 5 bases, J shed 5 bases, and the junction held 7 bases outside the gene matches. The CDR3 sequence is CASSPGGGWETQYF. CDR3 sequence (DNA): TGTGCCAGCAGTCCCGGGGGGGGCTGGGAGACCCAGTACTTC.

CDR3 amino acids: CASSDGQGGGTDTQYF. CDR3 in DNA: TGTGCCAGCAGTGACGGGCAGGGTGGCGGCACAGATACGCAGTATTTT. The genes are TRBV6-4 and TRBJ2-3; tentative D call: TRBD1 (5 bases). V shed 2 bases and J shed 1 base, with 13 bases lying between them. The CDR3 sequence is 16 residues long. In germline, CDR1 is MRHNA, CDR2 SNTAGT.

The chain recombines TRBV6-1 with TRBJ2-7; D is possibly TRBD2 (5 bases). Trimming removed 6 bases at V and 3 bases at J, with 9 bases between. Germline V gives CDR1 MNHNS, CDR2 SASEGT. The CDR3 is 12 amino acids. Here the CDR3 DNA reads TGTGCCAGCAGCGCCGAGGGCTACGAGCAGTACTTC. It codes for CASSAEGYEQYF.

The rearrangement joins TRBV7-9 to TRBJ2-7, with 7 bases identical to TRBD2. CDR1 SEHNR and CDR2 FQNEAQ come from the germline V gene (reference sequence). The CDR3 has 13 residues. The V gene end was trimmed by 10 bases and the J gene end by 3 bases; junction bases not matched to a gene: 9. The CDR3 bases are TGTGCCATCGCAGTCAGGGAGGGCTACGAGCAGTACTTC. Translation gives CAIAVREGYEQYF.

The chain has TRBV9 and TRBJ1-1; 10 nucleotides agree with TRBD1. The CDR3 totals 15 residues. In germline, CDR1 is SGDLS, CDR2 YYNGEE. J gave up 4 bases and V 4 bases, and 7 bases lay outside the gene matches. The chain's CDR3 is CASSPHRTGGTEAFF. As DNA, the CDR3 is TGTGCCAGCAGCCCACACCGGACAGGGGGCACTGAAGCTTTCTTT.

The CDR3 region is CASSLERFYGYTF. CDR3 in DNA: TGTGCCAGCAGCTTAGAGAGGTTCTATGGCTACACCTTC. The chain has TRBV11-2 and TRBJ1-2; no firm D call. With 0 bases removed from V and 4 bases from J, the gap between germline ends came to 6 bases. CDR1 SGHAT and CDR2 FQNNGV come from the germline V gene. The CDR3 totals 13 residues.